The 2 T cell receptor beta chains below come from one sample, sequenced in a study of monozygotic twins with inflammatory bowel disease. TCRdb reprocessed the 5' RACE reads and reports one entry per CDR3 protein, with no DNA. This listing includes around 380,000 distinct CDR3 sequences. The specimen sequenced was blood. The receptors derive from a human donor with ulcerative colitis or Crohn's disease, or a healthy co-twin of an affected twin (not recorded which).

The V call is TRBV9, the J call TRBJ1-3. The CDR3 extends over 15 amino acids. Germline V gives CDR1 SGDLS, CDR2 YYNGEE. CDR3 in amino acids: CVSSVGAISGNTIYF.

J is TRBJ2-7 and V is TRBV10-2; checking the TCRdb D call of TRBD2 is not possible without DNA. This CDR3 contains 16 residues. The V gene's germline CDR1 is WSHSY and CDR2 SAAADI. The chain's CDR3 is CASSDPAGLAGTEQYF.